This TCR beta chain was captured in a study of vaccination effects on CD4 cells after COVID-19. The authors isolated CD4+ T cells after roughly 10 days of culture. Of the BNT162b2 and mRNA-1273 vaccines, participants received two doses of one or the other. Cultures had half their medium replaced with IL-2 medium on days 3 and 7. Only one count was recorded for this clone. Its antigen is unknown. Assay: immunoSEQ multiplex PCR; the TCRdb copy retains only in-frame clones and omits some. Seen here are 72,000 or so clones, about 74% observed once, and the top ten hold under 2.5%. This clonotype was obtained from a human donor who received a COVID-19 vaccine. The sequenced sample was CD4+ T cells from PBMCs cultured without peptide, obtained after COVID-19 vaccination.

CDR3 region: CARRDWPQETQYF. The DNA for the CDR3 is TGTGCCAGAAGGGACTGGCCCCAAGAGACCCAGTACTTC. This chain joins TRBV2 and TRBJ2-5; possibly TRBD2 for D (6 bases). Germline V gene data show CDR1 as SNHLY and CDR2 as FYNNEI. The V end was cut by 9 bases, the J end by 1 base, with 12 bases between. CDR3 size: 13 residues.